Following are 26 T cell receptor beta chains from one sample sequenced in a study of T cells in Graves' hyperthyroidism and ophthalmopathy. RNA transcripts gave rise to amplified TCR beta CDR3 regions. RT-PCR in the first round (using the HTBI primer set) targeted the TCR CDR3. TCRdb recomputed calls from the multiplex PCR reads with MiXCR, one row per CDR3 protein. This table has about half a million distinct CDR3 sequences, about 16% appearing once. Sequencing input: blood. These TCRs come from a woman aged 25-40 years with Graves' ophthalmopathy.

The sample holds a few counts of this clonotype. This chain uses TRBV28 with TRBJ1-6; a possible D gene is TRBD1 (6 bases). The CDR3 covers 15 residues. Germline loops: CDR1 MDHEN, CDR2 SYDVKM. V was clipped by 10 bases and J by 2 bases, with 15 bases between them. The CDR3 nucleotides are TGTGCCACCCAATACAGGGTTCCCTATAATTCACCCCTCCACTTT. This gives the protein CATQYRVPYNSPLHF.

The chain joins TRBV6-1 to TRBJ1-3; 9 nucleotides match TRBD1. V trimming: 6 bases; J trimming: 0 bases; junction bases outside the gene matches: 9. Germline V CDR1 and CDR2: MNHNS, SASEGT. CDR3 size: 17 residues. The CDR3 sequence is CASSNGQGPLSGNTIYF. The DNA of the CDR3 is TGTGCCAGCAGCAATGGACAGGGGCCACTCTCTGGAAACACCATATATTTT.

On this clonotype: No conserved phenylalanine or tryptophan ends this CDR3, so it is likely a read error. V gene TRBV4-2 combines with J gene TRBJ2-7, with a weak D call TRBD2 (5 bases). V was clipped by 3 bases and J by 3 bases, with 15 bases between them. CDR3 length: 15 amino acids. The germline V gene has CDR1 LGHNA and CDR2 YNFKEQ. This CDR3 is CASSQDPLANYEQYL. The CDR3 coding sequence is TGTGCCAGCAGCCAGGACCCCCTAGCCAACTACGAGCAGTACCTC.

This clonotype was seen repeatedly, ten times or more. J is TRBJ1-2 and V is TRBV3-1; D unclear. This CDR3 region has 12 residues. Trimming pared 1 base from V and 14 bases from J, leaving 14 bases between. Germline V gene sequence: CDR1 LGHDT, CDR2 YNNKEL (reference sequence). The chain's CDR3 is CASSQGRTGQTF. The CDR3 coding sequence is TGTGCCAGCAGCCAAGGCAGGACCGGCCAAACCTTC.

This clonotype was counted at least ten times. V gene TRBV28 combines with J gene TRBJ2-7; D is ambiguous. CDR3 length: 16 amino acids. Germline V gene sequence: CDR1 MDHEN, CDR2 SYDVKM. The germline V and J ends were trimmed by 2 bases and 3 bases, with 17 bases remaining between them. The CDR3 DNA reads TGTGCCAGCAGTTTAGCGATACCAGACCCACGCTACGAGCAGTACTTC. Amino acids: CASSLAIPDPRYEQYF. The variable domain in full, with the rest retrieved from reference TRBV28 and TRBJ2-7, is DVKVTQSSRYLVKRTGEKVFLECVQDMDHENMFWYRQDPGLGLRLIYFSYDVKMKEKGDIPEGYSVSREKKERFSLILESASTNQTSMYLCASSLAIPDPRYEQYFGPGTRLTVT.

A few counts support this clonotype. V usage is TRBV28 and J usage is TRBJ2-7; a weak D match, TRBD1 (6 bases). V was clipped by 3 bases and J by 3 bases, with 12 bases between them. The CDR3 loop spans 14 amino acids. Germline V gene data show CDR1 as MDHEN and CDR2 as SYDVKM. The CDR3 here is CASSFRRTDYEQYF. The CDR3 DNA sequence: TGTGCCAGCAGTTTCCGGAGGACAGACTACGAGCAGTACTTC.

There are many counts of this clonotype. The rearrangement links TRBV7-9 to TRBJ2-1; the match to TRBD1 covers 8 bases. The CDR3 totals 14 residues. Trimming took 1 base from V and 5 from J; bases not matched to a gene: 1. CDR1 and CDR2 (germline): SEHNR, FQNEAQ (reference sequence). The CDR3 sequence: CASSLGTGNNEQFF. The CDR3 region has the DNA TGTGCCAGCAGCTTAGGGACAGGGAACAATGAGCAGTTCTTC.

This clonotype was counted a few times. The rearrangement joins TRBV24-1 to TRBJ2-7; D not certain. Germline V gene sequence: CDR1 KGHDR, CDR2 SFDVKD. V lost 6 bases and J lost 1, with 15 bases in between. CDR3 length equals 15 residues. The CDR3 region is CATSPPTNKSYEQYF. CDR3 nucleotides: TGTGCCACCAGTCCCCCGACAAATAAATCCTACGAGCAGTACTTC.

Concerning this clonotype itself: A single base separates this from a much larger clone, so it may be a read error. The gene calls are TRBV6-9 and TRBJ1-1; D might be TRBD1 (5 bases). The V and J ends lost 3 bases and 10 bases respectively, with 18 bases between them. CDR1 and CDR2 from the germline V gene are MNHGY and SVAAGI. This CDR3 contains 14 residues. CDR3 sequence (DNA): TGTGCCAGCAGTTACAAGGCAGGGAAAGGGGTAGCTTTCTTT. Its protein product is CASSYKAGKGVAFF.

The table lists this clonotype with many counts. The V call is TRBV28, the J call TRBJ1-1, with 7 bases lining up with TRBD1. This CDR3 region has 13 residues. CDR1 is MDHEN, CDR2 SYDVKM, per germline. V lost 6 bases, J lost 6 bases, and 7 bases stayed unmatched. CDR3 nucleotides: TGTGCCAGCAGACGTATAGGGGGCGCTGAAGCTTTCTTT. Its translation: CASRRIGGAEAFF.

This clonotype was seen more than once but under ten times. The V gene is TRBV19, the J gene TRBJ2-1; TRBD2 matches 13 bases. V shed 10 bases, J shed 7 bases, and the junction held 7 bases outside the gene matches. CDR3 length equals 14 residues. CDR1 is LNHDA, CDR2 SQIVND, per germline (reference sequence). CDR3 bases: TGTGCCACCGGACTAGCGGGAGTGGGTAATGAGCAGTTCTTC. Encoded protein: CATGLAGVGNEQFF.

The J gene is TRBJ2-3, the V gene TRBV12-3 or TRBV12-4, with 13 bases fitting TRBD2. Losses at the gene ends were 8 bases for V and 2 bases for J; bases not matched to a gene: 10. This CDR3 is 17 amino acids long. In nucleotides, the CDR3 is TGTGCCAGCCGACGGACTAGCGGGAGTATCGTCACAGATACGCAGTATTTT. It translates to CASRRTSGSIVTDTQYF.

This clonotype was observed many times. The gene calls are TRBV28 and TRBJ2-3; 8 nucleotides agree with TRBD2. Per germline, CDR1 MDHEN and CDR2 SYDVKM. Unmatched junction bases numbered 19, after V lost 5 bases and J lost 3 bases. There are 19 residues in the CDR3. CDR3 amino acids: CASSPTGLAGKSGTDTQYF. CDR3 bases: TGTGCCAGCAGTCCCACCGGGCTAGCGGGCAAATCGGGTACAGATACGCAGTATTTT.

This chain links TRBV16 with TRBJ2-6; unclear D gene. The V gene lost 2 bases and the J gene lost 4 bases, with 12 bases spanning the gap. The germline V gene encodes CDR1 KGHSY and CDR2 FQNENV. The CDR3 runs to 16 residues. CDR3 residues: CASSQAFAPGANVLTF. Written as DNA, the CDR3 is TGTGCCAGCAGCCAAGCGTTTGCCCCCGGGGCCAACGTCCTGACTTTC.

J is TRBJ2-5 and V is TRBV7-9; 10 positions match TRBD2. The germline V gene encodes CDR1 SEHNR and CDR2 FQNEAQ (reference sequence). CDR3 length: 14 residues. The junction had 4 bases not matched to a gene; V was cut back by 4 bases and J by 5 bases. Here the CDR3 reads CASSSGTSVETQYF. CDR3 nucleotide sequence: TGTGCCAGCAGCTCTGGGACTAGCGTGGAGACCCAGTACTTC.

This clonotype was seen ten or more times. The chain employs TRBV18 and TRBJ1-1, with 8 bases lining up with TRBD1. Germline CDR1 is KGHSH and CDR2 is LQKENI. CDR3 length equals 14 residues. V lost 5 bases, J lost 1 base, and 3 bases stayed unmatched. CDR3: CASSAGQENTEAFF. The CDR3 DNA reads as TGTGCCAGCTCAGCGGGACAGGAGAACACTGAAGCTTTCTTT.

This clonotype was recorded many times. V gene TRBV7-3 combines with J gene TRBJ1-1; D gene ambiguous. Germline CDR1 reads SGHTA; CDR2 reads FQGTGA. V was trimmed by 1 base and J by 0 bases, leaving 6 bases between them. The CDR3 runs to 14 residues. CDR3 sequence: CASSLSPVNTEAFF. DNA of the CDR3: TGTGCCAGCAGCTTAAGCCCAGTGAACACTGAAGCTTTCTTT.

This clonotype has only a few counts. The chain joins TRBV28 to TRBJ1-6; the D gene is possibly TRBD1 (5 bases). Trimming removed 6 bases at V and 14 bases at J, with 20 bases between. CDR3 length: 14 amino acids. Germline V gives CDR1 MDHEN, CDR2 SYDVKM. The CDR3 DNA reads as TGTGCCAGCAGGGGCCGAAAGGGGAAAATCTCCCTCCACTTT. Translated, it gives CASRGRKGKISLHF.

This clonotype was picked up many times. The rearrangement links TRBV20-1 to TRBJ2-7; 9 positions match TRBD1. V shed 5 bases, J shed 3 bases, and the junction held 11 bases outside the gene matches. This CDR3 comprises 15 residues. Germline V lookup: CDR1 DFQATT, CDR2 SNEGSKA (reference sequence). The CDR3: CSASTGQGKVYEQYF. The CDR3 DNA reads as TGCAGTGCTTCAACGGGACAGGGTAAGGTCTACGAGCAGTACTTC.

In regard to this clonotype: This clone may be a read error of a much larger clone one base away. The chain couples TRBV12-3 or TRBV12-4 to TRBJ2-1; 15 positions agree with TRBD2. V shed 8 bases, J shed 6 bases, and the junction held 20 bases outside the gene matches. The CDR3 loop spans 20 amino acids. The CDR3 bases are TGTGCCAGCGGTCAATTGGGGACTAGCGGGAGGAGGGACATAAGCAATGAGCAGTTCTTC. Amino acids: CASGQLGTSGRRDISNEQFF.

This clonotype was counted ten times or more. CDR3 nucleotide sequence: TGTGCCAGCTCACCGATGAAGACAGCCAATGAAAAACTGTTTTTT. Protein sequence: CASSPMKTANEKLFF. The chain carries TRBV18 and TRBJ1-4; D may be TRBD1 (5 bases). The CDR3 is made up of 15 amino acids. CDR1 and CDR2 from the germline V gene are KGHSH and LQKENI. The V and J ends lost 3 bases and 5 bases respectively, with 13 bases between them. Supplemented by reference TRBV18 and TRBJ1-4, the full variable domain reads NAGVMQNPRHLVRRRGQEARLRCSPMKGHSHVYWYRQLPEEGLKFMVYLQKENIIDESGMPKERFSAEFPKEGPSILRIQQVVRGDSAAYFCASSPMKTANEKLFFGSGTQLSVL.

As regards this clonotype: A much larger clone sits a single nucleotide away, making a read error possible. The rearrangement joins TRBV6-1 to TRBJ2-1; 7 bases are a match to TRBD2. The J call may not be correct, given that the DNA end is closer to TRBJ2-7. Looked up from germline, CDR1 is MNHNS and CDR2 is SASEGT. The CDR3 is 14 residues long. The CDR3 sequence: CASTRLAPSNEQYF. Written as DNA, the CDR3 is TGTGCCAGCACTAGACTAGCTCCGTCCAATGAGCAGTACTTC.

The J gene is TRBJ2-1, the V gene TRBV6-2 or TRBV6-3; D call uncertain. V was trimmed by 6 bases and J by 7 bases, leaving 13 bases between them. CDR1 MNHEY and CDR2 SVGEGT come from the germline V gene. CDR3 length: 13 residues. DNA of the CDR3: TGTGCCAGCAGCTTCGGCGGAGTGAATGAGCAGTTCTTC. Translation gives CASSFGGVNEQFF.

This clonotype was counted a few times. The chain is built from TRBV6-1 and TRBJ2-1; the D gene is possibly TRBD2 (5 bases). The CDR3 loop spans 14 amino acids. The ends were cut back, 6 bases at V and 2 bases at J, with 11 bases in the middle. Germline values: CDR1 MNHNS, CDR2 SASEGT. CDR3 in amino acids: CASRGSATYNEQFF. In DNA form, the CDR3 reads TGTGCCAGCAGAGGTAGCGCTACCTACAATGAGCAGTTCTTC.

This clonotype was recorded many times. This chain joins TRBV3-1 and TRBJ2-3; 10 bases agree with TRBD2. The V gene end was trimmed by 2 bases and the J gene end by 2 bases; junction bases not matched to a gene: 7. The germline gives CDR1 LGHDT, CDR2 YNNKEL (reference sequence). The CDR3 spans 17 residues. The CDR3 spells CASSQLAGVVPTDTQYF. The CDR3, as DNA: TGTGCCAGCAGCCAACTAGCGGGAGTGGTCCCCACAGATACGCAGTATTTT.

The CDR3 region is CASSTGLAKNIQYF. The DNA for the CDR3 is TGTGCCAGCAGTACCGGACTAGCCAAAAACATTCAGTACTTC. The chain recombines TRBV27 with TRBJ2-4; maybe TRBD2 (5 bases). This CDR3 comprises 14 residues. Germline-derived CDR1 and CDR2 are MNHEY and SMNVEV (reference sequence). Trimming stripped 5 bases from V and 0 bases from J, with 8 bases between.